The 2 T cell receptor beta chains listed next were all sequenced from one sample in a study of OX40 agonist ivuxolimab in advanced cancers. Assay: immunoSEQ multiplex PCR; the TCRdb copy retains only in-frame clones and omits some. Of 70,000 to 85,000 clones listed, 88% are singletons. The sample in question was CD4+ or CD8+ T cells sorted from blood, obtained in a trial of the OX40 agonist ivuxolimab. The receptors derive from an adult with an advanced solid tumor such as melanoma, head and neck, liver or kidney cancer.

The V gene is TRBV5-5, the J gene TRBJ2-5; 8 bases line up with TRBD1. The CDR3 sequence is 16 residues long. Per germline, CDR1 SGHKS and CDR2 YYEKEE (reference sequence). V shed 4 bases and J 4 bases; nucleotides not matched to a gene: 12. The CDR3 protein is CASSRPPQGAGETQYF. The CDR3 nucleotides are TGTGCCAGCAGCCGACCACCCCAGGGGGCGGGAGAGACCCAGTACTTC.

V usage is TRBV25-1 and J usage is TRBJ1-2; D gene ambiguous. V was cut by 0 bases and J by 7 bases, with 6 bases left in between. This CDR3 is built from 12 residues. Germline V gene sequence: CDR1 MGHDK, CDR2 SYGVNS. CDR3 nucleotides: TGTGCCAGCAGTGAATATGGTCGTGGCTACACCTTC. Amino acids: CASSEYGRGYTF.